This T cell receptor (beta chain) was captured by sequencing in a study of shared clonotypes between healthy human individuals (dated by TCRdb to the early 2020s). Notes on the research overall: The cohort included three men and a couple of women between 18 and 49 years of age. For each donor, three plates each were used for CD4 naive and CD4 memory, two plates were used for CD8 naive, and one plate was used for CD8 memory. To estimate repertoire size and how much clonotype sharing occurs between individuals, the study deeply sequenced the blood TCR repertoires of several healthy adults. Different laboratories and diverse techniques were used to prepare libraries and sequence TCR repertoires, to increase sequencing depth and limit assay-specific biases. Between about 0.9 and 10 billion PBMCs per donor were obtained by leukapheresis. The full study reports these points: Estimated clonotype richness was generally larger for naive than for memory subsets. Pairwise subsampling indicated that sequencing depth was expected to affect the degree of clonotype sharing among donors. Sampling was limited to blood, and TCR repertoires in tissue likely differ from TCR repertoires in blood. Higher generation probabilities were observed for clonotypes shared by all four sorted-subset donors than for non-shared clonotypes. Roughly 5% of naive CD4, 3.5% of naive CD8, roughly 2.4% of memory CD4, and approximately 0.39% of memory CD8 clonotypes were shared across several donors. Incomplete sequencing was indicated by rarefaction of sorted-subset datasets, despite the large sequencing depth. The small number of donors limited the genetic and exposure-history diversity represented.

The donors were healthy, HIV-negative adults with no recently reported acute infections or vaccinations. Only Caucasian adults living in Nashville, Tennessee, USA were represented among the donors. CD4+ T cells were enriched by magnetic negative selection; naive cells were then positively selected on CD45RA, and the negative fraction formed the memory subset. Blood was collected by leukapheresis, and PBMCs were isolated by Ficoll-Histopaque density gradient centrifugation and then cryopreserved in liquid nitrogen vapor phase. Purity and quantity of every magnetically sorted T cell population were checked by analytical flow cytometry. Genomic DNA was isolated from each sorted fraction and quantified by UV absorbance on a Nanodrop 2000c. Using the deep immunoSEQ assay, multiplex PCR amplified TCR CDR3 regions from genomic DNA. For each cell subset, the extracted genomic DNA was distributed evenly across all wells of several immunoSEQ 96-well plates, and each plate served as one replicate. For sorted subsets, around 0.2 ug of genomic DNA, equivalent to tens of thousands of T cell genomes, went into each replicate PCR. The purified libraries were quantified using a Qubit 3.0 fluorometer, sized with a Bioanalyzer 2100, and then quantified again using the KAPA Library Quantification kit. Every immunoSEQ 96-well plate was sequenced on a dedicated single-read 150-cycle Illumina NextSeq 550 flow cell. Regarding the original processing steps: Because the immunoSEQ output included only junctional sequences and no quality scores, the filtering could not be the same as the filtering used for full-length reads. To assign V/J genes and CDR3, sequences were annotated against IMGT germline references using PyIR, a Python wrapper for IgBLAST v1.9. Reads were removed for weak V/J assignments (E-value above 1e-6), missing CDR3, stop codons, out-of-frame junctions, or ambiguous translated residues. V3J clonotypes were defined as sequences sharing an identical inferred V gene, J gene, and CDR3 amino acid sequence. Percentage overlap between repertoires was computed as shared unique clonotypes divided by the size of the smaller repertoire. Three approaches were used to assess repertoire richness: RTK rarefaction, the Chao1 estimator, and Recon v2.1 estimates of unobserved clonotypes. Generation probabilities for all TCRbeta clonotypes obtained by the gDNA method from a handful of donors were computed using OLGA. TCRdb took this table from immuneACCESS and kept in-frame rearrangements with V and J called. Such tables lack part of the clones; where checked against another copy, unresolved V genes explain under half of the gap, and the rest is unexplained. V, J and clone size derive from that table, while D and trimming were established from the DNA sequence. For this sample there are around 2,000,000 clones; 95% appear just once. Under 0.15% of the sample comes from the top ten.

Comment on this clone: Its antigen remains unidentified. No per-base quality is available; no much larger clone lies one base away.

The TCR was taken from a man between 18 and 29 years old in good health. Sequencing input: naive CD4+ T cells sorted from blood. This specimen's cell subset or site label, per the study, means: CD45RA+ positively selected.

At the DNA level, the sequence is TGTGCCAGCATCCCTAGCGGGGGGCTCACCGGGGAGCTGTTTTTT. Its coded protein is CASIPSGGLTGELFF. In this chain, TRBV6-1 is recombined with TRBJ2-2; TRBD2 aligns with 11 central bases. Taken from cysteine to phenylalanine, the CDR3 has 15 residues. Only the CDR3 DNA is retained, 45 bases long and in frame from the first base. Reading the germline V gene gives CDR1 MNHNS and CDR2 SASEGT. From V the trimming removes 7 bases and from J it removes 4 bases, while the gene matches leave 5 bases of the junction unaccounted for.